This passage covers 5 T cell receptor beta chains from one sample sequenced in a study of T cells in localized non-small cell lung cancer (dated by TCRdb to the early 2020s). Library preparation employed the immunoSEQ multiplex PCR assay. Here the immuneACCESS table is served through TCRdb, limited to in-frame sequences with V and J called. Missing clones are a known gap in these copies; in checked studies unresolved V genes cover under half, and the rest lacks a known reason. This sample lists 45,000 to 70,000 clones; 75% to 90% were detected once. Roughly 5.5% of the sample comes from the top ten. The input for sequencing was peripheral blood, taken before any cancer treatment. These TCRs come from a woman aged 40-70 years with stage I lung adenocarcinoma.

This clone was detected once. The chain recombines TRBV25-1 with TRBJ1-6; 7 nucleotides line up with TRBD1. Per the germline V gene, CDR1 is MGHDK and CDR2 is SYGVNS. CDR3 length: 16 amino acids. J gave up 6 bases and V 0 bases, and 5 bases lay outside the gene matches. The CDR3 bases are TGTGCCAGCAGTGAATACAGGGGGGGGCCTAATTCACCCCTCCACTTT. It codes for CASSEYRGGPNSPLHF.

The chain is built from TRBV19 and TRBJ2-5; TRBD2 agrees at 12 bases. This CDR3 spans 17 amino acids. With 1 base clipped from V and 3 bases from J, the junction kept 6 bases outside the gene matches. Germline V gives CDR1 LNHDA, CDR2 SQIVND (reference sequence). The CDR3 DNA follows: TGTGCCAGTAGTATAGGCTTACTAGCGGGGGGTGAAGAGACCCAGTACTTC. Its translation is CASSIGLLAGGEETQYF. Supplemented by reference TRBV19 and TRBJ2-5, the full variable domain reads DGGITQSPKYLFRKEGQNVTLSCEQNLNHDAMYWYRQDPGQGLRLIYYSQIVNDFQKGDIAEGYSVSREKKESFPLTVTSAQKNPTAFYLCASSIGLLAGGEETQYFGPGTRLLVL.

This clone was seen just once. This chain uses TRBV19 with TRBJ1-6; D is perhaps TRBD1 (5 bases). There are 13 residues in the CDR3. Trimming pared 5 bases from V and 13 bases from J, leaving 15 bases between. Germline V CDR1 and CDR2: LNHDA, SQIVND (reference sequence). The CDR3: CASSLRQRGPLHF. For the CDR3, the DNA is TGTGCCAGTAGTCTCCGACAGCGAGGTCCCCTCCACTTT. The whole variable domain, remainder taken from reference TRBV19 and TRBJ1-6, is DGGITQSPKYLFRKEGQNVTLSCEQNLNHDAMYWYRQDPGQGLRLIYYSQIVNDFQKGDIAEGYSVSREKKESFPLTVTSAQKNPTAFYLCASSLRQRGPLHFGNGTRLTVT.

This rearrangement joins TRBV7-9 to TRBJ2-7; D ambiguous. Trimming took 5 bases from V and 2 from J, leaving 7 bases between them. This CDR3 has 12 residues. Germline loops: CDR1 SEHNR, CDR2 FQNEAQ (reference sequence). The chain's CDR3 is CASSPEPYEQYF. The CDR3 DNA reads TGTGCCAGCAGCCCCGAGCCCTACGAGCAGTACTTC.

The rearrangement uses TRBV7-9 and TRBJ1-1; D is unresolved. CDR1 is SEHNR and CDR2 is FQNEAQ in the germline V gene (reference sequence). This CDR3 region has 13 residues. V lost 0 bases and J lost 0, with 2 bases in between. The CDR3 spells CASSLALNTEAFF. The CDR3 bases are TGTGCCAGCAGCTTAGCGCTGAACACTGAAGCTTTCTTT.